This TCR beta chain was documented in a study of STAT3 mutations in large granular lymphocyte leukemia. Overall study results and limits: In several patients, dominant TCR clone burden exceeded STAT3 mutant burden. Every T-LGLL patient had at least one immunodominant TCRbeta clonotype.

To note about this clone: Its antigen remains unknown.

V lost 0 bases and J 6 bases, leaving 24 bases between the germline ends. The CDR3 covers 18 residues. CDR1 and CDR2 (germline): SEHNR, FQNEAQ (reference sequence). Sequencing used immunoSEQ multiplex PCR; TCRdb keeps in-frame clones, though not all of them. The sample lists some 4,000 clones; around 80% were seen once. Specimen: peripheral blood mononuclear cells. The receptor's source is a boy aged 5-17 years with T-cell large granular lymphocyte leukemia. Some clones in this sample may be carry-over from other donors' samples. The gene calls are TRBV7-9 and TRBJ2-7; maybe TRBD2 (6 bases). CDR3 sequence: CASSLAADSPRGRSEQYF. The CDR3 bases are TGTGCCAGCAGCTTAGCGGCGGACTCACCGCGAGGGAGGTCCGAGCAGTACTTC.